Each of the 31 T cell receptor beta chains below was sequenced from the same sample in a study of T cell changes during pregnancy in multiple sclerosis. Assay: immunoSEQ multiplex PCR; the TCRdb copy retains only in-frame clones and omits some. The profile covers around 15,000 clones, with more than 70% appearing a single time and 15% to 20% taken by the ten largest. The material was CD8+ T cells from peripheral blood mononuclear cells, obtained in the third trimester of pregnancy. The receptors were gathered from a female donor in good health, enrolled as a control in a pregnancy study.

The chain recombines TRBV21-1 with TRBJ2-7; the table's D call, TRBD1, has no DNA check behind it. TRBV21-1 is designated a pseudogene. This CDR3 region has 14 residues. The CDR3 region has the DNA TGTGCCAGCGGAAAACAAGACAGGGGCTACGAGCAGTACTTC. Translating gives CASGKQDRGYEQYF.

The CDR3 DNA sequence: TGTGCCAGCAGTTACTCGGCAGGGAGGCCTAACAATGAGCAGTTCTTC. It codes for CASSYSAGRPNNEQFF. The V gene is TRBV6-6, the J gene TRBJ2-1, with D perhaps TRBD2 (6 bases). Deletions cut 0 bases from V and 5 bases from J, with 14 bases between. Germline CDR1 and CDR2: MNHNY and SVGAGI (reference sequence). This CDR3 is 16 amino acids long.

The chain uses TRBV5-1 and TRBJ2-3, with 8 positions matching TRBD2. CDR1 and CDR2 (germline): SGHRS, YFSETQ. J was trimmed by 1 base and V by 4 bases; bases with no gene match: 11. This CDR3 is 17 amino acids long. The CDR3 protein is CASSLADGGARTDTQYF. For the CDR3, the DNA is TGCGCCAGCAGCCTGGCGGACGGGGGGGCCCGCACAGATACGCAGTATTTT.

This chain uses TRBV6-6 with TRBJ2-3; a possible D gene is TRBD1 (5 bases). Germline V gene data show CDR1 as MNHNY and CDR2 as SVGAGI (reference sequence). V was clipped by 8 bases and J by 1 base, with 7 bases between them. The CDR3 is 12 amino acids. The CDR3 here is CASGARTDTQYF. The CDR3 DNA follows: TGTGCCAGCGGGGCCCGCACAGATACGCAGTATTTT.

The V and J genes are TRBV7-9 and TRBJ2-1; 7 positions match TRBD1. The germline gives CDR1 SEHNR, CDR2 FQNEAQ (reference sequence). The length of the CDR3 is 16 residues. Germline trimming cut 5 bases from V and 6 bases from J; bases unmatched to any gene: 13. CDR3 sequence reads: CASSHRQGILSNEQFF. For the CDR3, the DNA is TGTGCCAGCAGCCATCGACAGGGTATCCTCTCCAATGAGCAGTTCTTC. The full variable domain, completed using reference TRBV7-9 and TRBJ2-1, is DTGVSQNPRHKITKRGQNVTFRCDPISEHNRLYWYRQTLGQGPEFLTYFQNEAQLEKSRLLSDRFSAERPKGSFSTLEIQRTEQGDSAMYLCASSHRQGILSNEQFFGPGTRLTVL.

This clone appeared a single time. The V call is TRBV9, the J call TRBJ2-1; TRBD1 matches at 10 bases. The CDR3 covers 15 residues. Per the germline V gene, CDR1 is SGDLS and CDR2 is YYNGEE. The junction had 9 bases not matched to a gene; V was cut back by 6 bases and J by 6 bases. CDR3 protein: CASTPGGTGVNEQFF. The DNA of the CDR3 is TGTGCCAGCACCCCCGGGGGGACAGGGGTCAATGAGCAGTTCTTC.

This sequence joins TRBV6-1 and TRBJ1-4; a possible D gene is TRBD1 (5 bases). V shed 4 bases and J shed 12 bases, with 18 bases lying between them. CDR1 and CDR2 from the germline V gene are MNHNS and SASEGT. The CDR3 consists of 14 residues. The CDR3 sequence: CASSASGDHGQLFF. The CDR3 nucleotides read TGTGCCAGCAGTGCAAGCGGGGACCACGGTCAACTGTTTTTT.

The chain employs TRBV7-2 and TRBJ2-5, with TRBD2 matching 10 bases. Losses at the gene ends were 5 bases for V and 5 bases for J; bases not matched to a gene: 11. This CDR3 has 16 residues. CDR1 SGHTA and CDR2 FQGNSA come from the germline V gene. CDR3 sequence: CASSPGLALFGETQYF. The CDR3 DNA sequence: TGTGCCAGCAGCCCGGGACTAGCGCTGTTCGGGGAGACCCAGTACTTC.

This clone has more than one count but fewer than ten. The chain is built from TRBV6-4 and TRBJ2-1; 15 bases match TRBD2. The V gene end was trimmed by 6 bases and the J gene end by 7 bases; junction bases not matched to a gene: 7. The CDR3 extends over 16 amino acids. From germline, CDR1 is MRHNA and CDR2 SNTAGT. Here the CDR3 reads CASSRTSGGAGNEQFF. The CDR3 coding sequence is TGTGCCAGCAGCCGGACTAGCGGGGGGGCCGGGAATGAGCAGTTCTTC.

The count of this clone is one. The CDR3 reads CASSYGGGSGANVLTF. The CDR3 DNA sequence: TGTGCCAGCAGTTACGGCGGGGGGTCTGGGGCCAACGTCCTGACTTTC. The J gene is TRBJ2-6, the V gene TRBV6-5; TRBD2 agrees at 8 bases. This CDR3 region has 16 residues. Per germline, CDR1 MNHEY and CDR2 SVGAGI. V lost 2 bases, J lost 1 base, and 1 base stayed unmatched.

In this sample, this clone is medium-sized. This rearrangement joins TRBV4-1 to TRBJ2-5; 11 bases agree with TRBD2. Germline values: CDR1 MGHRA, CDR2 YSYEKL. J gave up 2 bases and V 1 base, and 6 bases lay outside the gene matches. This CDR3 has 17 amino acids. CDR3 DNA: TGCGCCAGCAGCCAAGGGCTAGCGGGAGGATTACAAGAGACCCAGTACTTC. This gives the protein CASSQGLAGGLQETQYF.

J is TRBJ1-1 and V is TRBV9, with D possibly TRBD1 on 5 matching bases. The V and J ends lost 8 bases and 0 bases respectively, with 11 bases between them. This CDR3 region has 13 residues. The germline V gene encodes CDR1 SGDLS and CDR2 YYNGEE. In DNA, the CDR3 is TGTGCCAGGAGACAGATCTTGAACACTGAAGCTTTCTTT. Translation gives CARRQILNTEAFF.

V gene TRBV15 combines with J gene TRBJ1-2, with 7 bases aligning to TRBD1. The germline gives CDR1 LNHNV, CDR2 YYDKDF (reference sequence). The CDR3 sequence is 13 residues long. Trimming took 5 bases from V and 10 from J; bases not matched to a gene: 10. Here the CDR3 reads CATSREGQLIYTF. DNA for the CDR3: TGTGCCACCAGCCGGGAGGGACAGCTAATCTACACCTTC.

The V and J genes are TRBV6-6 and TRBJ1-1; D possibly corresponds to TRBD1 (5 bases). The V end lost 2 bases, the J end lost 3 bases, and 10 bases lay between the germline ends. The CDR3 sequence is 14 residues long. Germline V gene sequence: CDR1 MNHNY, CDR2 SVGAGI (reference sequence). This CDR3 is CASSYVQGDTEAFF. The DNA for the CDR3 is TGTGCCAGCAGTTACGTTCAGGGCGACACTGAAGCTTTCTTT.

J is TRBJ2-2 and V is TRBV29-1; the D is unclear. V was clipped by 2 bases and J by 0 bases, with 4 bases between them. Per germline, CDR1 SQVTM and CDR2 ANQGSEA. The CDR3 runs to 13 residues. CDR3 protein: CSVEYPNTGELFF. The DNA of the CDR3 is TGCAGCGTTGAATATCCGAACACCGGGGAGCTGTTTTTT.

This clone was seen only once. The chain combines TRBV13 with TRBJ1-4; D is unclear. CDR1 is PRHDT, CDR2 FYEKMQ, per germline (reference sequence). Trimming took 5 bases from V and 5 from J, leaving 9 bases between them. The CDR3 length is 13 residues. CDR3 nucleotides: TGTGCCAGCAGCCGGGAGTTGAATGAAAAACTGTTTTTT. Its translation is CASSRELNEKLFF.

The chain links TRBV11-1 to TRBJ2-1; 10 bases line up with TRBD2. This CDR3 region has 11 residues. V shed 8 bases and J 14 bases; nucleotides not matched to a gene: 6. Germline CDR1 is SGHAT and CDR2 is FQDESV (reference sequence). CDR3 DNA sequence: TGTGCCAGCTATGATGGACTAGCGGAGTTCTTC. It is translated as CASYDGLAEFF.

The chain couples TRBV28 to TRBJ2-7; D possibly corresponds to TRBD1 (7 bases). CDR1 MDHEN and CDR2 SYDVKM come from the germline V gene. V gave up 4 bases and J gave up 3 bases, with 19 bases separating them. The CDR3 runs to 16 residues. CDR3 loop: CASSSVLTQGGYEQYF. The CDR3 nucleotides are TGTGCCAGCAGTTCCGTCCTTACCCAGGGGGGCTACGAGCAGTACTTC.

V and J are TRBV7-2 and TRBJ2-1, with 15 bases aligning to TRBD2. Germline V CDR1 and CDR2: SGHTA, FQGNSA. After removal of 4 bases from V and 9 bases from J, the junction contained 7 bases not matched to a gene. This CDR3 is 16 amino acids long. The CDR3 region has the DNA TGTGCCAGCAGCTCAGGACTAGCGGGAGGGCTAAGTGAGCAGTTCTTC. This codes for CASSSGLAGGLSEQFF.

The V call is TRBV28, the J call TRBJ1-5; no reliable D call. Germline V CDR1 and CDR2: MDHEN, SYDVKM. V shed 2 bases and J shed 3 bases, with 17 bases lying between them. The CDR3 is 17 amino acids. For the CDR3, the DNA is TGTGCCAGCAGTTTACCCCCAGAAGTTAATAACAATCAGCCCCAGCATTTT. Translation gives CASSLPPEVNNNQPQHF.

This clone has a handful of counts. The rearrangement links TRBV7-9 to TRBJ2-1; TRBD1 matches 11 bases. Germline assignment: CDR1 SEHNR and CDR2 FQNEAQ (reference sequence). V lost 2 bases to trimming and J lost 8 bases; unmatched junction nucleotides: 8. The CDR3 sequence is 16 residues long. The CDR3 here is CASSLIGQGATDEQFF. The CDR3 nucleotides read TGTGCCAGCAGCTTAATTGGACAGGGGGCGACGGATGAGCAGTTCTTC.

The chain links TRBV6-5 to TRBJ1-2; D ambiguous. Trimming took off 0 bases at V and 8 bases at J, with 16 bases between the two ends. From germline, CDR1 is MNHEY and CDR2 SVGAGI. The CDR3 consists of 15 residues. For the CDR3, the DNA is TGTGCCAGCAGTTACTCGAAAAGAGGGTCTGAGGGCTACACCTTC. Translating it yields CASSYSKRGSEGYTF.

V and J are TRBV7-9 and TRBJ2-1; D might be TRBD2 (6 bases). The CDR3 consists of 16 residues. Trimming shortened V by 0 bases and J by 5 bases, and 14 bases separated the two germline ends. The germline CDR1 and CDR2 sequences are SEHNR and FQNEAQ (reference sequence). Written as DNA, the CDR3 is TGTGCCAGCAGCTTAGCCGGGGGATTGAATGACAATGAGCAGTTCTTC. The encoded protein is CASSLAGGLNDNEQFF.

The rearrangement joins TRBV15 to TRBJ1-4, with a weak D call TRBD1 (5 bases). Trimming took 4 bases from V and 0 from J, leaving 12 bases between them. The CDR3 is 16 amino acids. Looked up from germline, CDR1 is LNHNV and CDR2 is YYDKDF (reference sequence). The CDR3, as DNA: TGTGCCACCAGCACTTCAGGGATTGCAACTAATGAAAAACTGTTTTTT. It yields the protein CATSTSGIATNEKLFF.

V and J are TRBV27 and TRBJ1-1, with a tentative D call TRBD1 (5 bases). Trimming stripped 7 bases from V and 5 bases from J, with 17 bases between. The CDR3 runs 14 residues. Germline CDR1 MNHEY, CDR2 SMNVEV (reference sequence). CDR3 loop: CASTPRVGRTEAFF. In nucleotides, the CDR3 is TGTGCCAGCACTCCTCGTGTGGGGCGGACTGAAGCTTTCTTT.

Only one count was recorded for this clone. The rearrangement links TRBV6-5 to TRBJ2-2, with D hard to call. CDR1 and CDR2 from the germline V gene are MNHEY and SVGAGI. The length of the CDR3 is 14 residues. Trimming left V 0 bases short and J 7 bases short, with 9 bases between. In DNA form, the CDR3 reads TGTGCCAGCAGTTACTCCACTGAGGTCGGGGAGCTGTTTTTT. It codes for CASSYSTEVGELFF.

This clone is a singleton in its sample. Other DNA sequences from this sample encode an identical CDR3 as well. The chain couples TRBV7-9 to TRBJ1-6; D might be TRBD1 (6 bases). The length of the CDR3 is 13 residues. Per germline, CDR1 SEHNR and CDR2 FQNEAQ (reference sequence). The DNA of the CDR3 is TGTGCTCTTACTCCAAGCGGGGGCTCACCCCTCCACTTT. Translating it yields CALTPSGGSPLHF.

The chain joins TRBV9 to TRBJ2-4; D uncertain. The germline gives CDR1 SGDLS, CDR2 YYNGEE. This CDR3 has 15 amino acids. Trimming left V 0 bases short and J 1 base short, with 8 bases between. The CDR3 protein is CASSVDGSAKNIQYF. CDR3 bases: TGTGCCAGCAGCGTAGACGGGTCCGCCAAAAACATTCAGTACTTC.

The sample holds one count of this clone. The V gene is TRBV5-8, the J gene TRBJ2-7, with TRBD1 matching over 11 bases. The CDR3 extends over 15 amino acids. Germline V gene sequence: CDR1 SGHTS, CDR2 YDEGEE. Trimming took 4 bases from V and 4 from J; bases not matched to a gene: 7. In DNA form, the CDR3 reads TGTGCCAGCAGCCTTGGACAGGGGGCTGTTTACGAGCAGTACTTC. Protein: CASSLGQGAVYEQYF.

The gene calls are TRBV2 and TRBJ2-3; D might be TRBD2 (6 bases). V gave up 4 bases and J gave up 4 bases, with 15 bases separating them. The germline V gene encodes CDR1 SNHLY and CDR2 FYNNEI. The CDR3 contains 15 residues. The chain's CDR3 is CASSAGPGGADTQYF. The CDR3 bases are TGTGCCAGCAGTGCCGGCCCTGGCGGGGCAGATACGCAGTATTTT.

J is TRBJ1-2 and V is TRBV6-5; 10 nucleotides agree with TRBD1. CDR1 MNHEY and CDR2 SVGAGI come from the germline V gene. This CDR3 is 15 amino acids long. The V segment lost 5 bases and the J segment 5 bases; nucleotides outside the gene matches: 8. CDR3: CASSRQGASKYGYTF. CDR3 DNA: TGTGCCAGCAGTCGACAGGGGGCTTCCAAATATGGCTACACCTTC.